The T cell receptor (beta chain) under discussion was sequenced for a study of shared clonotypes between healthy human individuals. This clone showed up just once. Every subset had its genomic DNA shared out evenly among several immunoSEQ plates. Using immunoSEQ multiplex PCR, the repertoire was profiled, and TCRdb retains in-frame clones only, with some absent. The sample includes 470,000 or so clones, roughly 80% of them seen just once. Germline values: CDR1 WNHNN, CDR2 SYGVQD (reference sequence). The length of the CDR3 is 13 residues. The V gene lost 4 bases and the J gene lost 0 bases, with 5 bases spanning the gap.

This sequence originates from a woman aged 40 to 55 in good health. Some clones in this sample may be carry-over from other donors' samples. Sequencing was carried out using PBMCs. The rearrangement joins TRBV10-1 to TRBJ2-3; D remains ambiguous. The CDR3 nucleotides are TGCGCCAGCAGTGTAATCAGCACAGATACGCAGTATTTT. It codes for CASSVISTDTQYF.